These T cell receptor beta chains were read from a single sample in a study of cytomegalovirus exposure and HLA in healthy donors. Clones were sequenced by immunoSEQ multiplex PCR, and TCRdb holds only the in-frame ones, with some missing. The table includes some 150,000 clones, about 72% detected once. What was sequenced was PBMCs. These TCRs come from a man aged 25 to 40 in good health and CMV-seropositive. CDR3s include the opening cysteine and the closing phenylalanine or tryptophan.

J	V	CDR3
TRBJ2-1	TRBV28	CASSFSAYNEQFF
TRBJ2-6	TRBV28	CASSSRRSRNVLTF
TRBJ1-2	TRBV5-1	CASSLAPDREDGYTF
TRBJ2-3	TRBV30	CAWSVGSGGSTDTQYF
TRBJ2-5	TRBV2	CASSDASGLQETQYF
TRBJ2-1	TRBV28	CASSSFSGGALNEQFF
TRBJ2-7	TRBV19	CASSILGGNDEQYF
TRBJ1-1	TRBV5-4	CAVQGAVNTEAFF
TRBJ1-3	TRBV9	CASSVAGGVTGNTIYF
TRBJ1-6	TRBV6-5	CASSYSSGSYNSPLHF
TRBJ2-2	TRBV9	CASSVTPALDRRTGELFF
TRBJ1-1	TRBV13	CASRHRAYTEAFF
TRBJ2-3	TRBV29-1	CSVWLGGLGTDTQYF
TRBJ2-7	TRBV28	CASSSLAGLRYEQYF
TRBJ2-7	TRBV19	CASSITSRVYEQYF
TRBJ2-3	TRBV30	CAWSAGSGPDTQYF
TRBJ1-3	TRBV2	CASSAGTGRGNTIYF
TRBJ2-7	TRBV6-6	CASKPSGGVSYEQYF
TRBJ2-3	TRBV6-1	CASSEDPSGGADTQYF
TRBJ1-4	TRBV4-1	CASSQDGGGGNEKLFF
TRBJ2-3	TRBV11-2	CASSWGRTSGGADTQYF
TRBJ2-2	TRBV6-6	CASRTKNTGELFF
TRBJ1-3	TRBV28	CASSFSAGGNTIYF
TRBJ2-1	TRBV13	CASSLPGSFSYNEQFF
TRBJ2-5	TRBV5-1	CASSLVVGGRVQETQYF
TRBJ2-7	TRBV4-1	CASSLWTGEREQYF
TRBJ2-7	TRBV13	CASSPWTGSSYEQYF
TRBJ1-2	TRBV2	CASSVGTLEYGYTF
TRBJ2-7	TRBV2	CASSDRGRGYEQYF
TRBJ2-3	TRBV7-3	CASSLSGHSTDTQYF
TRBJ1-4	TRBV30	CAWSVGTGQQKLFF
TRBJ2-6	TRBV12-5	CASGSYDRGINSGANVLTF
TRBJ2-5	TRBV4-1	CASSPSGYQETQYF
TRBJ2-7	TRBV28	CASNRQGRGYF
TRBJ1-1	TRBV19	CASLDRPITEAFF
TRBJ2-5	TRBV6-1	CASRPLRAGEETQYF
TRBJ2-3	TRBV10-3	CAITAGIGTDTQYF
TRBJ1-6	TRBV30	CAWASGYLSYNSPLHF
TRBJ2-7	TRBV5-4	CASSSDNTGYEQYF